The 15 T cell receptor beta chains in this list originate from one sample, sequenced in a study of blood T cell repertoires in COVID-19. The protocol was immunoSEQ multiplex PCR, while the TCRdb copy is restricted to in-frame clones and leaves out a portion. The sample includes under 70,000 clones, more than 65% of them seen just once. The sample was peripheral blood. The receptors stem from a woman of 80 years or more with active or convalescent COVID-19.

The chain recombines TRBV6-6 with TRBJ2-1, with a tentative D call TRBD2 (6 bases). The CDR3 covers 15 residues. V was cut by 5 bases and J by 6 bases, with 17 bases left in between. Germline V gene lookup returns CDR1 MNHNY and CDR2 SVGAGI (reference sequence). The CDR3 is CASSTDYSGSNEQFF. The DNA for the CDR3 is TGTGCCAGCAGTACGGACTATTCAGGGTCCAATGAGCAGTTCTTC.

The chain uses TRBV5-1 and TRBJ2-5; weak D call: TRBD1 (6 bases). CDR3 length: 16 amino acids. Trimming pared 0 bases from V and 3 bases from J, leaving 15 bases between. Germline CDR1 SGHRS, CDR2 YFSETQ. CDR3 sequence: CASSLVGALREETQYF. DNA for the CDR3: TGCGCCAGCAGCTTGGTGGGGGCGCTTCGAGAAGAGACCCAGTACTTC.

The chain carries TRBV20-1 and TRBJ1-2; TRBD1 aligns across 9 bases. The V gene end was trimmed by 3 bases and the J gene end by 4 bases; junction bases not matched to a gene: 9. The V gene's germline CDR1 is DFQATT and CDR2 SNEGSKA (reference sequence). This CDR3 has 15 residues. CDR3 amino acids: CSASLTGGWGYGYTF. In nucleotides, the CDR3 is TGCAGTGCTAGTTTGACAGGGGGATGGGGCTATGGCTACACCTTC.

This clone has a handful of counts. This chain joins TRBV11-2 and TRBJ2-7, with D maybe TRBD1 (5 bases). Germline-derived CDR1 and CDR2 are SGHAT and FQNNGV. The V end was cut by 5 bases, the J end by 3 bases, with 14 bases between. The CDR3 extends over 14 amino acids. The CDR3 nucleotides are TGTGCCAGCAGCCCAAACCCCGACAGCTACGAGCAGTACTTC. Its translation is CASSPNPDSYEQYF.

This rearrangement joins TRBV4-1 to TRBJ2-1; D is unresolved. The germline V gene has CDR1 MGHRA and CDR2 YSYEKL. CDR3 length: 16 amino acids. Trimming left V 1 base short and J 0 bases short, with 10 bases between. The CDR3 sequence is CASSQVERSSYNEQFF. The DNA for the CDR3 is TGCGCCAGCAGCCAAGTAGAAAGGAGCTCCTACAATGAGCAGTTCTTC.

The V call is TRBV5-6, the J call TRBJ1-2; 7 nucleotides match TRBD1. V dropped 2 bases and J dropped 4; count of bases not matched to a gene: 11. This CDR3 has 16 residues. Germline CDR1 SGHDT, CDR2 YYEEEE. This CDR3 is CASSFQSDRAFYGYTF. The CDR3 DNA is TGTGCCAGCAGCTTTCAATCTGACAGGGCGTTCTATGGCTACACCTTC.

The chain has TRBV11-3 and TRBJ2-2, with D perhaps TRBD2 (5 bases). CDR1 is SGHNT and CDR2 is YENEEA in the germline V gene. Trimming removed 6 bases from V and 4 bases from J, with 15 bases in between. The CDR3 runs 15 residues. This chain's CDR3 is CASRNRERATGELFF. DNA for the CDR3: TGTGCCAGCAGAAACCGGGAAAGGGCCACCGGGGAGCTGTTTTTT.

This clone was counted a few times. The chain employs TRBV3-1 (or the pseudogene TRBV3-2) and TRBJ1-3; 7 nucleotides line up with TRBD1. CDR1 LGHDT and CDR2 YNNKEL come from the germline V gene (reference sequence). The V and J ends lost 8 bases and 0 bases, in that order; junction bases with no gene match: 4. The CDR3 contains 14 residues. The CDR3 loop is CASLGTDSGNTIYF. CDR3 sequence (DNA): TGTGCCAGCCTCGGGACAGACTCTGGAAACACCATATATTTT.

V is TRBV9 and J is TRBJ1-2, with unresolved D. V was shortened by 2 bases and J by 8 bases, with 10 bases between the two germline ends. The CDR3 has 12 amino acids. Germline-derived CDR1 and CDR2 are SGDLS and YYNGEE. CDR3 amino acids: CASSVPFGGYTF. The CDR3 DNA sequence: TGTGCCAGCAGCGTCCCCTTCGGGGGCTACACCTTC.

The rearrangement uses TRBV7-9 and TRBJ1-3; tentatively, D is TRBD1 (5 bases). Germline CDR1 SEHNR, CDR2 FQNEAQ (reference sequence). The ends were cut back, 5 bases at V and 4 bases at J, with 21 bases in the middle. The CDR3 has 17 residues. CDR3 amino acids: CASSPGGRLLPGNTIYF. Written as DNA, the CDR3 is TGTGCCAGCAGCCCGGGGGGACGGCTACTACCAGGAAACACCATATATTTT.

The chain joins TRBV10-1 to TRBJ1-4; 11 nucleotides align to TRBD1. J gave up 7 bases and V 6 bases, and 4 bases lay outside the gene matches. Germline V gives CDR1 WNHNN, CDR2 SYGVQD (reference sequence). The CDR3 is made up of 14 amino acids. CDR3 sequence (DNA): TGCGCCAGCAGCCCGGGACAGGGGGTTGAAAAACTGTTTTTT. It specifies CASSPGQGVEKLFF.

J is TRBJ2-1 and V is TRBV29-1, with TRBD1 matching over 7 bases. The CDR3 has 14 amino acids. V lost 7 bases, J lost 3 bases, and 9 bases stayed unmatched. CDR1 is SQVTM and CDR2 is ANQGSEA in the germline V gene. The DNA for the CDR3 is TGCAGCGGTTTGACAGGGTTCAGCTACAATGAGCAGTTCTTC. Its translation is CSGLTGFSYNEQFF.

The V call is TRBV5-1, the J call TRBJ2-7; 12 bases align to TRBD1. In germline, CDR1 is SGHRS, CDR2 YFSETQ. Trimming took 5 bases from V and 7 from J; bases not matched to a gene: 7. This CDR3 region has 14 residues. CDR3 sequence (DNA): TGCGCCAGCAGTAACGGGACAGGGGGCTATGAGCAGTACTTC. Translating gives CASSNGTGGYEQYF.

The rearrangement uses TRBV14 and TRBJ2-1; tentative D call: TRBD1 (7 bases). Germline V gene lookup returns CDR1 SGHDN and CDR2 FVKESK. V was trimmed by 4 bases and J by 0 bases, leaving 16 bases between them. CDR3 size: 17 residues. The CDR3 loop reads CASSRQGGASSYNEQFF. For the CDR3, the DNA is TGTGCCAGCAGCCGACAGGGCGGGGCGAGCTCCTACAATGAGCAGTTCTTC. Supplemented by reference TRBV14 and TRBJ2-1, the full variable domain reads EAGVTQFPSHSVIEKGQTVTLRCDPISGHDNLYWYRRVMGKEIKFLLHFVKESKQDESGMPNNRFLAERTGGTYSTLKVQPAELEDSGVYFCASSRQGGASSYNEQFFGPGTRLTVL.

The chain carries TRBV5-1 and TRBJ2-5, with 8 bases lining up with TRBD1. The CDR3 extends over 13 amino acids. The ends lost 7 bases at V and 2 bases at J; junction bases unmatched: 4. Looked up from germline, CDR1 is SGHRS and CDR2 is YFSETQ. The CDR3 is CASCRDRQETQYF. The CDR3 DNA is TGCGCCAGCTGCCGGGACAGGCAAGAGACCCAGTACTTC.